The rows below give T cell receptor beta chains drawn from one sample of a study of Graves' ophthalmopathy and Graves' hyperthyroidism. TCRdb redid the calling of the multiplex PCR reads with MiXCR, one entry per CDR3 protein. The sample has roughly 380,000 distinct CDR3 sequences, less than 20% seen once. The sequencing input was peripheral blood. These receptors were collected from a woman aged 18-35 years with stable Graves' hyperthyroidism. The CDR3 runs from the conserved cysteine through the conserved F or W. A D gene is named only where the DNA matches it firmly. The size field reads once, few or many counts, or a class when the clone is expanded.

DNA | CDR3 | size | V | D | J | length
TGTGCCAGCAGTTTCCCCAACCACTATGGCTACACCTTC | CASSFPNHYGYTF | few | TRBV12-3/TRBV12-4 | NA | TRBJ1-2 | 13
TGTGCCATCAGTGAGAACAGGGCAAGCACTGAAGCTTTCTTT | CAISENRASTEAFF | many | TRBV10-3 | NA | TRBJ1-1 | 14
TGTGCCAGCAGAGGACAGCCGTCCTACGAGCAGTACTTC | CASRGQPSYEQYF | many | TRBV3-1 | NA | TRBJ2-7 | 13
TGTGCCAGCAGTTACCGGGACAGGCTTTTTCAGCCCCAGCATTTT | CASSYRDRLFQPQHF | many | TRBV28 | TRBD1 | TRBJ1-5 | 15
TGTGCCAGCAGTGGACAGGGTTCCTACGAGCAGTACTTC | CASSGQGSYEQYF | many | TRBV6-1 | TRBD1 | TRBJ2-7 | 13
TGTGCCAGCTCCACACAGGGGGCCGGCTACGAGCAGTACTTC | CASSTQGAGYEQYF | many | TRBV12-3/TRBV12-4 | TRBD1 | TRBJ2-7 | 14
TGTGCCAGCAGTTTAGAAAGGGGGGCGAGCTACACCTTC | CASSLERGASYTF | many | TRBV12-3/TRBV12-4 | NA | TRBJ1-2 | 13
TGTGCCAGCAGTTTATCGAGGGGGGGGGGCCATCAGCCCCAGCATTTT | CASSLSRGGGHQPQHF | many | TRBV27 | NA | TRBJ1-5 | 16
TGTGCCAGCAGCCCCGGGACTAGCGGGGGTGGAGAGACCCAGTACTTC | CASSPGTSGGGETQYF | many | TRBV4-2 | TRBD2 | TRBJ2-5 | 16
TGTGCCAGCAGTCCCTCGGGGAGGACGAACACTGAAGCTTTCTTT | CASSPSGRTNTEAFF | many | TRBV27 | NA | TRBJ1-1 | 15